What follows describes a single TCR beta chain. Its antigen is currently unknown. The sample belongs to a study of cytomegalovirus exposure and HLA in healthy donors. The CDR3 extends over 13 amino acids. Germline V lookup: CDR1 SEHNR, CDR2 FQNEAQ (reference sequence). The ends were cut back, 2 bases at V and 5 bases at J, with 10 bases in the middle. The PCR employed 60 Vbeta primers together with 13 Jbeta primers. Original analysis: It was a later analysis that counted 83 million or so unique TCR beta chains, of which roughly 10 million were shared. Libraries were prepared by immunoSEQ multiplex PCR; TCRdb keeps only in-frame clonotypes and omits some of them. V, J and clone size are those of that table, while D and trimming were read from the DNA. The table lists some 180,000 clones, 65% to 80% of them singletons, with roughly 4.5% in the top ten. Study observations and caveats: Exclusion as indistinguishable affected some V segments, including TRBV6-2 and TRBV6-3. It was 164 TCR beta chains that were listed as cytomegalovirus-associated. Sequencing depth across donors, presence/absence analyses assumed, was roughly uniform.

J is TRBJ2-7 and V is TRBV7-9; D perhaps matches TRBD1 (6 bases). The clonotype originates from a woman aged 25 to 39 in good health and CMV-seropositive. Sequenced sample: PBMCs. The CDR3: CASSLNRVNEQYF. CDR3 DNA sequence: TGTGCCAGCAGCTTAAACAGGGTAAACGAGCAGTACTTC.